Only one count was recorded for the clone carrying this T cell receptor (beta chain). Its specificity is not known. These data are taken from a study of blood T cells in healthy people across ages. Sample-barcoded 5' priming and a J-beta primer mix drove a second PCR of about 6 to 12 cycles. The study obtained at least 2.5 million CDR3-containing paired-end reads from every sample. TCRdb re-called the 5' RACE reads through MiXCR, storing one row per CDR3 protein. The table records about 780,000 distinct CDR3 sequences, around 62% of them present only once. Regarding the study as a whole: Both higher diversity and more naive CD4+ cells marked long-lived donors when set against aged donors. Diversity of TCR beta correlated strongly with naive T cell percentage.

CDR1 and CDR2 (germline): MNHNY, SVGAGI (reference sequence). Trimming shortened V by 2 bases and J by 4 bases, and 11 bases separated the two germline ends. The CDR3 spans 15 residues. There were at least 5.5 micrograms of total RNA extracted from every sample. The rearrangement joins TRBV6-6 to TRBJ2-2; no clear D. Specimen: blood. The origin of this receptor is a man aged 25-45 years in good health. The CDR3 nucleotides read TGTGCCAGCAGTTACGCCCAGCGTACCACCGGGGAGCTGTTTTTT. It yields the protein CASSYAQRTTGELFF.